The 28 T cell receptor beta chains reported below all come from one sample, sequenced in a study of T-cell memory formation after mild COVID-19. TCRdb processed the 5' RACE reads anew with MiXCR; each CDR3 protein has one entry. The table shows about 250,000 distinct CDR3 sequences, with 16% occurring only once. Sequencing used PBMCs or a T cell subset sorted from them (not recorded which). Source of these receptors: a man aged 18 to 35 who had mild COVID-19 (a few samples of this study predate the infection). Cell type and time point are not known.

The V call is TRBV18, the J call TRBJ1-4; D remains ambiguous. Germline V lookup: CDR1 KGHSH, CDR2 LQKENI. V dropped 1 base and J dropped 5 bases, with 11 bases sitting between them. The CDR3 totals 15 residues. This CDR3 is CASSPRGALNEKLFF. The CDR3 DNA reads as TGTGCCAGCTCACCACGGGGAGCTCTGAATGAAAAACTGTTTTTT. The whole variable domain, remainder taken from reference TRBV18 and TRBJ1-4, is NAGVMQNPRHLVRRRGQEARLRCSPMKGHSHVYWYRQLPEEGLKFMVYLQKENIIDESGMPKERFSAEFPKEGPSILRIQQVVRGDSAAYFCASSPRGALNEKLFFGSGTQLSVL.

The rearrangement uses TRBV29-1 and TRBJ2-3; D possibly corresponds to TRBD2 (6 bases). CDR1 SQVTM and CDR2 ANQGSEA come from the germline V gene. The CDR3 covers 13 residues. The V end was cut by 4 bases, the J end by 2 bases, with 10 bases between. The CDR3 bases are TGCAGCGTTGGACTAGTCCTCACAGATACGCAGTATTTT. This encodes CSVGLVLTDTQYF.

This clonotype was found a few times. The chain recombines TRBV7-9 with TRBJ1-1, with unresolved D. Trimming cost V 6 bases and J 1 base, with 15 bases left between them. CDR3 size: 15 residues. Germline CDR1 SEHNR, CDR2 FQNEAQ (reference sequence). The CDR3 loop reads CASSFSSPGNTEAFF. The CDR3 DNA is TGTGCCAGCAGTTTCTCCTCCCCGGGGAACACTGAAGCTTTCTTT.

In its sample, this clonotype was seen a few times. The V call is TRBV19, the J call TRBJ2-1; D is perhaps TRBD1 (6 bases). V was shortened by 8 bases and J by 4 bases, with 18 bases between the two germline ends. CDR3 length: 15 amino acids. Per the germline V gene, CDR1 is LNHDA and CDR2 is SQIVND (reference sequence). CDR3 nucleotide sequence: TGTGCCAGTTACAACAGGGCCGGGTCATACAATGAGCAGTTCTTC. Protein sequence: CASYNRAGSYNEQFF.

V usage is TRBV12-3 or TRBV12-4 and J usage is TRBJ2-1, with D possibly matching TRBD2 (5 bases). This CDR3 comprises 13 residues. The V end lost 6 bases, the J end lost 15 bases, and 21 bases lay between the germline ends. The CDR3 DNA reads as TGTGCCAGCAGCCCCTCGGCCGGGGTCGGTGGGTTCTTC. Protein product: CASSPSAGVGGFF.

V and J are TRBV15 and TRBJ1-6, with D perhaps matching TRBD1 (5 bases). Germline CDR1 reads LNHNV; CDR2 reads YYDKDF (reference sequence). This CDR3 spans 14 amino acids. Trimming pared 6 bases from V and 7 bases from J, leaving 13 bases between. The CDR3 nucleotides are TGTGCCACCAGTTTCGGGGACCTGAATTCACCCCTCCACTTT. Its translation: CATSFGDLNSPLHF. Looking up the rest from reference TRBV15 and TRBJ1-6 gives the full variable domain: DAMVIQNPRYQVTQFGKPVTLSCSQTLNHNVMYWYQQKSSQAPKLLFHYYDKDFNNEADTPDNFQSRRPNTSFCFLDIRSPGLGDTAMYLCATSFGDLNSPLHFGNGTRLTVT.

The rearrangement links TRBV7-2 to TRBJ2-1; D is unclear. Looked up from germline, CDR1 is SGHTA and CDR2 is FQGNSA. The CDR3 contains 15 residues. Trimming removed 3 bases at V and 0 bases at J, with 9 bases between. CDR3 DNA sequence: TGTGCCAGCAGCTTTATCGAGAGCTCCTACAATGAGCAGTTCTTC. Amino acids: CASSFIESSYNEQFF.

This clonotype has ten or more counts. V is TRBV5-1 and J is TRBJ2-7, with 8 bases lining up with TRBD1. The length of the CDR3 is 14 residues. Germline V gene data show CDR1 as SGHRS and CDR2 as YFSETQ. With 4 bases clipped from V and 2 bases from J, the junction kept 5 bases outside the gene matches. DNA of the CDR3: TGCGCCAGCAGCCGCGACAGGGGAGCCTACGAGCAGTACTTC. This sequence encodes CASSRDRGAYEQYF.

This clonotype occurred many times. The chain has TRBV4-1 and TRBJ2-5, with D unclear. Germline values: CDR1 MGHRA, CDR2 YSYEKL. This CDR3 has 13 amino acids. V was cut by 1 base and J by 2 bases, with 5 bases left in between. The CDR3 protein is CASSQVTQETQYF. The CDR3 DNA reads TGCGCCAGCAGCCAAGTTACACAAGAGACCCAGTACTTC.

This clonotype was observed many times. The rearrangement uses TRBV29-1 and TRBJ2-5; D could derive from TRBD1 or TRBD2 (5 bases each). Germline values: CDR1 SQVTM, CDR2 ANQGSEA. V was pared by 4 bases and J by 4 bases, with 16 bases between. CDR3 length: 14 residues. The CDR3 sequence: CSVVRSGAGETQYF. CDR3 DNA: TGCAGCGTTGTGCGTTCCGGGGCGGGAGAGACCCAGTACTTC.

CDR3 DNA sequence: TGTGCCACCAGTGACAGTAAACACAATGAGCAGTTCTTC. As protein: CATSDSKHNEQFF. V usage is TRBV24-1 and J usage is TRBJ2-1; D remains unclear. This CDR3 region has 13 residues. Germline V lookup: CDR1 KGHDR, CDR2 SFDVKD. Trimming took 4 bases from V and 5 from J, leaving 8 bases between them.

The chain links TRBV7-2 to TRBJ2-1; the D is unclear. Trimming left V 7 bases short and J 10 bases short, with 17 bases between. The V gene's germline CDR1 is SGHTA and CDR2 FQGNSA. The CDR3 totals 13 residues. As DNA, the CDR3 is TGTGCCAGCACCTCGTTCCTTGGGGTGGAGCAGTTCTTC. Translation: CASTSFLGVEQFF.

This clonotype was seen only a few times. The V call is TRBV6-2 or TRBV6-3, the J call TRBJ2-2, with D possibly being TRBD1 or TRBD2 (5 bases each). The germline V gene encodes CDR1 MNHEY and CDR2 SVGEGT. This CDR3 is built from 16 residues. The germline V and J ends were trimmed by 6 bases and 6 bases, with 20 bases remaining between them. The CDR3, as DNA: TGTGCCAGCAGGCCCCCAGGGACGTCGAAACCCGGGGAGCTGTTTTTT. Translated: CASRPPGTSKPGELFF.

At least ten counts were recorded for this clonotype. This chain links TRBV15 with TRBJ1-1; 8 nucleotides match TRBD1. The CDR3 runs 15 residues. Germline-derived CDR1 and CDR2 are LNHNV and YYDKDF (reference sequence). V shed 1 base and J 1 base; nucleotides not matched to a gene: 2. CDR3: CATSRGGTGNTEAFF. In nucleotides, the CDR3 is TGTGCCACCAGCAGAGGGGGGACAGGGAACACTGAAGCTTTCTTT.

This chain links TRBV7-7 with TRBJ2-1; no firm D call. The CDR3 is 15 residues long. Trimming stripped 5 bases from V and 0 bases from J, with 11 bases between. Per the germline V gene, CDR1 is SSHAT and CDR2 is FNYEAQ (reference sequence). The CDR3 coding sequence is TGTGCCAGCAGCAAAACGGACGGCTCCTACAATGAGCAGTTCTTC. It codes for CASSKTDGSYNEQFF.

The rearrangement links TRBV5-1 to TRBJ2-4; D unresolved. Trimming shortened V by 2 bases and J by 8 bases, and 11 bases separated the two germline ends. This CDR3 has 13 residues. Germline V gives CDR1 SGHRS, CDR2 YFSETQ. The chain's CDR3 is CASSFGLGDIQYF. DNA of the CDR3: TGCGCCAGCAGCTTCGGTCTCGGAGACATTCAGTACTTC.

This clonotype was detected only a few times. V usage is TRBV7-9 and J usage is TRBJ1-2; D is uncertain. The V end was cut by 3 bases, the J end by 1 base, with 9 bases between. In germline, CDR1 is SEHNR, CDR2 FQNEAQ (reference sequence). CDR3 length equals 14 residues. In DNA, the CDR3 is TGTGCCAGCAGCTTCTGGGCCATTAACTATGGCTACACCTTC. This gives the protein CASSFWAINYGYTF.

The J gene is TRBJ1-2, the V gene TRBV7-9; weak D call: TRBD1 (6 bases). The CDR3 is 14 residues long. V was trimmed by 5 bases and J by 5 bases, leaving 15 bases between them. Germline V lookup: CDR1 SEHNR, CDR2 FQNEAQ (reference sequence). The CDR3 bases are TGTGCCAGCAGCGTCGAACAGGGAAGGTATGGCTACACCTTC. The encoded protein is CASSVEQGRYGYTF.

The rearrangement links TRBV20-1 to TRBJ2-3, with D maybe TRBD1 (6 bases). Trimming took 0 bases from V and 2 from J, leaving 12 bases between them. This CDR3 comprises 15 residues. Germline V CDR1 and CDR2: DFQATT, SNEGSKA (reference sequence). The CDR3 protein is CSARDPRTATDTQYF. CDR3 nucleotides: TGCAGTGCTAGAGATCCCCGGACAGCCACAGATACGCAGTATTTT.

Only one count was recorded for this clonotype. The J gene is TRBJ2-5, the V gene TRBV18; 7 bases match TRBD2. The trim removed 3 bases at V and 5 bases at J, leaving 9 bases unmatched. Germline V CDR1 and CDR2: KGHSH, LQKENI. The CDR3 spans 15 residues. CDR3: CASSPVQGGLETQYF. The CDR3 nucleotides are TGTGCCAGCTCACCGGTCCAGGGAGGGCTGGAGACCCAGTACTTC.

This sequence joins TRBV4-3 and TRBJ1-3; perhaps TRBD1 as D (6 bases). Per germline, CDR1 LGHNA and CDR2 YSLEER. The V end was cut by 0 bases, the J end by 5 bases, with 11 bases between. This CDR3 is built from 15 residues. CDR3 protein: CASSQESQGRNTIYF. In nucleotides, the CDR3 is TGCGCCAGCAGCCAAGAATCCCAGGGGAGAAACACCATATATTTT.

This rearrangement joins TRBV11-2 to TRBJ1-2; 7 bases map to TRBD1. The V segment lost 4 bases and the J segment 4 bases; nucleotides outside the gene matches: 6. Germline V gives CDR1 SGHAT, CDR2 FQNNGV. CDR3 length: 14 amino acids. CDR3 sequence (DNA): TGTGCCAGCAGCTCTACACAGGGGTCCTATGGCTACACCTTC. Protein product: CASSSTQGSYGYTF.

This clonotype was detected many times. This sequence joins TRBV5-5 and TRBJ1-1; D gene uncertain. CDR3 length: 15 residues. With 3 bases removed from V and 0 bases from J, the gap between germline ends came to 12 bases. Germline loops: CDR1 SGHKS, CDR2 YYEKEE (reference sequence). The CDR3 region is CASSSLQIMNTEAFF. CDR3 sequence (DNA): TGTGCCAGCAGCTCGTTACAGATTATGAACACTGAAGCTTTCTTT. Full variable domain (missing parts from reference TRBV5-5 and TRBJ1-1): DAGVTQSPTHLIKTRGQQVTLRCSPISGHKSVSWYQQVLGQGPQFIFQYYEKEERGRGNFPDRFSARQFPNYSSELNVNALLLGDSALYLCASSSLQIMNTEAFFGQGTRLTVV.

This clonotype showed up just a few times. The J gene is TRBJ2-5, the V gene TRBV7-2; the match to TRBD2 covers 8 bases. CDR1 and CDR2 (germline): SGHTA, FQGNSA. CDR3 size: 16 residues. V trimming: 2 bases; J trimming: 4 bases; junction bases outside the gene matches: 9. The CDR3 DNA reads TGTGCCAGCAGCTTAAACGGGGGGGCGGCCAGAGAGACCCAGTACTTC. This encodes CASSLNGGAARETQYF.

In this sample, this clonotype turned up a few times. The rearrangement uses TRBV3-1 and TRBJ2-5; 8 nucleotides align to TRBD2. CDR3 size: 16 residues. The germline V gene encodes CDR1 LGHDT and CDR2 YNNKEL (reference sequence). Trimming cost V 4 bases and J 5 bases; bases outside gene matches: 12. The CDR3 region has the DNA TGTGCCAGCAGCCTTCGGAGGGGTAGCGGGGTTGAGACCCAGTACTTC. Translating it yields CASSLRRGSGVETQYF.

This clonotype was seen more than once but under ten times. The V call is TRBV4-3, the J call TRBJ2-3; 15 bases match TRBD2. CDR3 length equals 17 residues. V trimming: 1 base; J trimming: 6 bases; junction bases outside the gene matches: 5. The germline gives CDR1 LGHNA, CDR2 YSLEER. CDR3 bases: TGCGCCAGCAGCCAAGGGAGGGGACTAGCGGGGGGTGATACGCAGTATTTT. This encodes CASSQGRGLAGGDTQYF.

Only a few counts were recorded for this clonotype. For the CDR3, the DNA is TGCAGTGCTAGAGTGGGACCCACATCCTATGGCTACACCTTC. This encodes CSARVGPTSYGYTF. The rearrangement links TRBV20-1 to TRBJ1-2; a weak D match, TRBD1 (5 bases). Germline loops: CDR1 DFQATT, CDR2 SNEGSKA (reference sequence). Trimming left V 1 base short and J 4 bases short, with 13 bases between. This CDR3 region has 14 residues.

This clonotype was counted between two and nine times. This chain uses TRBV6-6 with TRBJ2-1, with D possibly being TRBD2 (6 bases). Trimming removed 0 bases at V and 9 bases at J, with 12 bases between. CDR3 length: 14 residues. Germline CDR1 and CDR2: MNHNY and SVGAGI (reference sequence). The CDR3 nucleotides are TGTGCCAGCAGTTACTCGAAGGACTACGGTGAGCAGTTCTTC. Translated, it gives CASSYSKDYGEQFF.